These T cell receptor beta chains were read from a single sample in a study of T cells after yellow fever vaccination. TCRdb ran MiXCR on the 5' RACE reads and lists one entry per CDR3 protein. The sample carries a few hundred thousand distinct CDR3 sequences, roughly a sixth recorded once. This material consisted of PBMCs, taken about 5 days after the first yellow fever vaccination. These receptors were collected from a man younger than 35 who received the YFV17D yellow fever vaccine. The CDR3 runs from the conserved cysteine through the conserved F or W. The D gene is left open where the match is weak. Clone size is stated in some rows and not others, as once, few, many or a class when expanded.

CDR3nt,CDR3aa,len,d_gene,j_gene,abundance,v_gene
TGTGCCAGCAGCCCGGTGGTTTACACAGATACGCAGTATTTT,CASSPVVYTDTQYF,14,NA,TRBJ2-3,once,TRBV7-2
TGTGCCAGCCACCCCAGGGCGTCGGGGGCCAACGTCCTGACTTTC,CASHPRASGANVLTF,15,NA,TRBJ2-6,NA,TRBV19
TGCAGTGCTATACAGGGTGGAGATTCACCCCTCCACTTT,CSAIQGGDSPLHF,13,NA,TRBJ1-6,NA,TRBV20-1
TGTGCCAGTAGTATAGACGGACGGTATGGCTACACCTTC,CASSIDGRYGYTF,13,NA,TRBJ1-2,NA,TRBV19
TGCGCCAGCAGCCATCCAGGACAGGGACTTCAGCCCCAGCATTTT,CASSHPGQGLQPQHF,15,TRBD1,TRBJ1-5,NA,TRBV4-1
TGCGCCAGCAGCAAAGGGAACACCGGGGAGCTGTTTTTT,CASSKGNTGELFF,13,NA,TRBJ2-2,few,TRBV5-1
TGTGCCAGCAGCTTAGTAACAGGGATGAACACTGAAGCTTTCTTT,CASSLVTGMNTEAFF,15,NA,TRBJ1-1,NA,TRBV7-2
TGTGCCAGCAGCTTGAATCAGGGAGAGACCCAGTACTTC,CASSLNQGETQYF,13,NA,TRBJ2-5,few,TRBV5-4
TGTGCCAGCAGAAGGGACAGGACTTCCTACGAGCAGTACTTC,CASRRDRTSYEQYF,14,TRBD1,TRBJ2-7,few,TRBV27
TGCAGTGCTAGAGATTTGCCGGGTAATCAGCCCCAGCATTTT,CSARDLPGNQPQHF,14,NA,TRBJ1-5,many,TRBV20-1
TGCGCCAGCAGCGTGGATCCCCCGAACACTGAAGCTTTCTTT,CASSVDPPNTEAFF,14,NA,TRBJ1-1,NA,TRBV5-1
TGTGCCAGCTCACCGCTACCGGCGGACCGGGATACTGGAAACACCATATATTTT,CASSPLPADRDTGNTIYF,18,NA,TRBJ1-3,few,TRBV18
TGTGCCAGACCGCTCGCCCATCCTTGGCGGGGGGAAAACACCGGGGAGCTGTTTTTT,CARPLAHPWRGENTGELFF,19,TRBD2,TRBJ2-2,NA,TRBV5-3
TGTGCCTCGGTGGACCCTAACTATGGCTACACCTTC,CASVDPNYGYTF,12,NA,TRBJ1-2,few,TRBV7-2
TGCAGCGTCGCCTACAGGGCGGGTAGTAACACCGGGGAGCTGTTTTTT,CSVAYRAGSNTGELFF,16,NA,TRBJ2-2,NA,TRBV29-1
TGTGCCAGCAGCTTAGCTAGCGGGGGAGCTTACAATGAGCAGTTCTTC,CASSLASGGAYNEQFF,16,TRBD2,TRBJ2-1,many,TRBV7-9
TGCAGTGCTAGAGATACCGATTCAAGCTCCTATAATTCACCCCTCCACTTT,CSARDTDSSSYNSPLHF,17,NA,TRBJ1-6,few,TRBV20-1
TGTGCCAGCTCACCGACAGGGGGGGACGCTGAAGCTTTCTTT,CASSPTGGDAEAFF,14,TRBD1,TRBJ1-1,NA,TRBV18
TGTGCCAGTAATGGGGGGGGAGCAGAGACCCAGTACTTC,CASNGGGAETQYF,13,TRBD2,TRBJ2-5,NA,TRBV19
TGTGCCAGCACAGGGACAGGGAGCACAGATACGCAGTATTTT,CASTGTGSTDTQYF,14,TRBD1,TRBJ2-3,many,TRBV7-9
TGCGCCAGCAGCCAAGGGCCAGGGTCTAACTATGGCTACACCTTC,CASSQGPGSNYGYTF,15,NA,TRBJ1-2,few,TRBV4-1
TGTGCCAGCTCCCACCGGGGTTCGGCGGCTAATGAAAAACTGTTTTTT,CASSHRGSAANEKLFF,16,NA,TRBJ1-4,NA,TRBV5-5
TGTGCCAGCAGCTTCCCGGGACAGGGGGTCCCTGGGGCCAACGTCCTGACTTTC,CASSFPGQGVPGANVLTF,18,TRBD1,TRBJ2-6,few,TRBV5-8
TGTGCCAGCTCACCACAAGGGGCAGGAGGCACAGATACGCAGTATTTT,CASSPQGAGGTDTQYF,16,NA,TRBJ2-3,once,TRBV18
TGTGCCTGGAGAAGTTCAGGTCAGGGCACAGATACGCAGTATTTT,CAWRSSGQGTDTQYF,15,NA,TRBJ2-3,NA,TRBV30
TGTGCCAGCAGGTGGGGACACAACGCAAACACCATATATTTT,CASRWGHNANTIYF,14,NA,TRBJ1-3,few,TRBV2
TGTGCCAGCCGACGTAGCCAAGAGACCCAGTACTTC,CASRRSQETQYF,12,NA,TRBJ2-5,few,TRBV28
TGTGCCAGCAGAGAAATAGGGGCGAACACTGAAGCTTTCTTT,CASREIGANTEAFF,14,NA,TRBJ1-1,NA,TRBV2
TGTGCCAGTGCCGGGACTAGCGGGGGTCCAGATACGCAGTATTTT,CASAGTSGGPDTQYF,15,TRBD2,TRBJ2-3,NA,TRBV19
TGTGCTAGTGGTCCGCGGACGGGGACAGATACGCAGTATTTT,CASGPRTGTDTQYF,14,NA,TRBJ2-3,NA,TRBV12-5
TGTGCCAGCAGGCCACGGGAGACCCAGTACTTC,CASRPRETQYF,11,NA,TRBJ2-5,few,TRBV7-9
TGTGCCAGCAGCTCACAAGACCCTTTTCAGTACAATGAGCAGTTCTTC,CASSSQDPFQYNEQFF,16,NA,TRBJ2-1,NA,TRBV7-6